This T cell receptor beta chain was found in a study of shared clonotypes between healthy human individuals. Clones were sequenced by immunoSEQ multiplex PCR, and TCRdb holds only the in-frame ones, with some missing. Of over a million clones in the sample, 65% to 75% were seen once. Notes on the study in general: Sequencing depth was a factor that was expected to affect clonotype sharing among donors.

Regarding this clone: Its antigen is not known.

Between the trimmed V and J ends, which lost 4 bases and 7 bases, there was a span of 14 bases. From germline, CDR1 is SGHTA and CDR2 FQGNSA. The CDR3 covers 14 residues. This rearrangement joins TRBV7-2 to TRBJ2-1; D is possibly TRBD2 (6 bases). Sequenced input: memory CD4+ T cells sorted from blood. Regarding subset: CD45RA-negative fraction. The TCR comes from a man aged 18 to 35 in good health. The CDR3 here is CASSYRLGKNEQFF. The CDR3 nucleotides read TGTGCCAGCAGCTACCGACTAGGAAAGAATGAGCAGTTCTTC.